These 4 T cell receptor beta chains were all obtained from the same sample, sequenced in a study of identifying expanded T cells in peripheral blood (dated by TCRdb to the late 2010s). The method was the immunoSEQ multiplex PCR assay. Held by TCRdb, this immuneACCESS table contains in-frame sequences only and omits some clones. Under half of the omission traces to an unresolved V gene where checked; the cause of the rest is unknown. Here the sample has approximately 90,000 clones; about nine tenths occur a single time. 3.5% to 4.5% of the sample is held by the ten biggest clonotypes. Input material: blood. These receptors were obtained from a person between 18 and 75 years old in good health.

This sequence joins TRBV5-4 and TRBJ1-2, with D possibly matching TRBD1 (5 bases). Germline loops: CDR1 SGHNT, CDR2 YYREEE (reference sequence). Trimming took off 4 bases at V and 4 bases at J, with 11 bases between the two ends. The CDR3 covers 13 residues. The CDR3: CASSGGGVYGYTF. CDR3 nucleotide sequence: TGTGCCAGCAGCGGGGGGGGTGTCTATGGCTACACCTTC. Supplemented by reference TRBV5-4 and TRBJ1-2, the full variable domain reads ETGVTQSPTHLIKTRGQQVTLRCSSQSGHNTVSWYQQALGQGPQFIFQYYREEENGRGNFPPRFSGLQFPNYSSELNVNALELDDSALYLCASSGGGVYGYTFGSGTRLTVV.

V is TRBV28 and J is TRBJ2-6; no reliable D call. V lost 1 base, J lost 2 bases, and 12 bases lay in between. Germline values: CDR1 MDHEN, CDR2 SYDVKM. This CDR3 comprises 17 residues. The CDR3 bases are TGTGCCAGCAGTTTATCTAACTCGGCAGCTGGGGCCAACGTCCTGACTTTC. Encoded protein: CASSLSNSAAGANVLTF.

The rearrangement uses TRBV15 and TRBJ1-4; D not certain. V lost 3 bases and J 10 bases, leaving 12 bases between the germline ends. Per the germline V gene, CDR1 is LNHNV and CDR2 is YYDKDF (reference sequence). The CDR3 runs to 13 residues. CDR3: CATSSRRQGKLFF. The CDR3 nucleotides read TGTGCCACCAGCAGCCGGCGGCAAGGAAAACTGTTTTTT.

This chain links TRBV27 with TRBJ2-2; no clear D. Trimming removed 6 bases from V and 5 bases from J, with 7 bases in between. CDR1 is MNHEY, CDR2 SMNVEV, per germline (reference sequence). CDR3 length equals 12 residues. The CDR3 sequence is CASSRPTGELFF. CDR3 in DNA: TGTGCCAGCAGCCGACCGACCGGGGAGCTGTTTTTT.